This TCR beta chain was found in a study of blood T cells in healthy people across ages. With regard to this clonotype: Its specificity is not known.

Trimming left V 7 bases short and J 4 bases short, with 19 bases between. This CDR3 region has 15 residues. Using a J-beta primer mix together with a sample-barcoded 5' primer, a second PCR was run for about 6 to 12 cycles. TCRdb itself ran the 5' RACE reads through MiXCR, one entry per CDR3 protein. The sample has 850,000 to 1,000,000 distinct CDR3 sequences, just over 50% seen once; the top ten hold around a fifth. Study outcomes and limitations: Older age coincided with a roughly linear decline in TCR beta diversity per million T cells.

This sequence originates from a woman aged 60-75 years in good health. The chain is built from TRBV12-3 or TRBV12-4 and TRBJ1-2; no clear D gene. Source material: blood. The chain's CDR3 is CASTPWSGYTYGYTF. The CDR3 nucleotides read TGTGCCAGCACCCCATGGAGCGGGTATACCTATGGCTACACCTTC.